These T cell receptor beta chains were read from a single sample in a study of cytomegalovirus exposure and HLA in healthy donors. Sequencing used immunoSEQ multiplex PCR; TCRdb keeps in-frame clones, though not all of them. The table has 90,000 to 130,000 clones, roughly two thirds seen once. Material for sequencing was PBMCs. The receptor source for this set is a woman aged 30 to 39 in good health and CMV-seronegative. Both conserved end residues are part of each CDR3. A D gene is named only where the DNA matches it firmly. Clone size is shown for a subset of rows, as once, few, many or a class of expanded clone.

clone_size: .
cdr3_length: 15
v_call: TRBV4-2
j_call: TRBJ1-2
d_call: TRBD1
cdr3_nt: TGTGCCAGCAGCCCGGGACAGGGGAGGACCTATGGCTACACCTTC
cdr3_aa: CASSPGQGRTYGYTF

clone_size: .
cdr3_length: 16
v_call: TRBV4-2
j_call: TRBJ2-1
d_call: TRBD2
cdr3_nt: TGTGCCAGCAGCCCGAGGACTAGCGGGAGGGTCACTGAGCAGTTCTTC
cdr3_aa: CASSPRTSGRVTEQFF

clone_size: .
cdr3_length: 14
v_call: TRBV29-1
j_call: TRBJ2-7
d_call: .
cdr3_nt: TGCAGCGTTGAAGATAGGTGGGAGCCCTACGAGCAGTACTTC
cdr3_aa: CSVEDRWEPYEQYF

clone_size: .
cdr3_length: 18
v_call: TRBV19
j_call: TRBJ1-1
d_call: TRBD1
cdr3_nt: TGTGCCAGTAGTATAGTAGGGGGCGAGGTGGTGTTTTATACTGAAGCTTTCTTT
cdr3_aa: CASSIVGGEVVFYTEAFF

clone_size: .
cdr3_length: 13
v_call: TRBV6-1
j_call: TRBJ1-2
d_call: .
cdr3_nt: TGTGCCAGCAGTGAACAATGGGGCTGGGGCTACACCTTC
cdr3_aa: CASSEQWGWGYTF

clone_size: .
cdr3_length: 13
v_call: TRBV7-6
j_call: TRBJ2-1
d_call: .
cdr3_nt: TGTGCCAGCAGCTTATCAGCCTACAATGAGCAGTTCTTC
cdr3_aa: CASSLSAYNEQFF

clone_size: .
cdr3_length: 14
v_call: TRBV5-6
j_call: TRBJ2-7
d_call: TRBD2
cdr3_nt: TGTGCCAGCAGCTCCGAAGCGGGAGACTACGAGCAGTACTTC
cdr3_aa: CASSSEAGDYEQYF

clone_size: .
cdr3_length: 15
v_call: TRBV15
j_call: TRBJ2-3
d_call: .
cdr3_nt: TGTGCCACCTATCAGGACACCCAACGGTCTGATACGCAGTATTTT
cdr3_aa: CATYQDTQRSDTQYF

clone_size: .
cdr3_length: 13
v_call: TRBV5-1
j_call: TRBJ2-1
d_call: .
cdr3_nt: TGCGCCAGCAGCTTCTCAGGGTACAATGAGCAGTTCTTC
cdr3_aa: CASSFSGYNEQFF

clone_size: .
cdr3_length: 14
v_call: TRBV5-6
j_call: TRBJ2-2
d_call: .
cdr3_nt: TGTGCCAGCAGCTTGGCCTACAACACCGGGGAGCTGTTTTTT
cdr3_aa: CASSLAYNTGELFF

clone_size: .
cdr3_length: 16
v_call: TRBV27
j_call: TRBJ2-7
d_call: TRBD2
cdr3_nt: TGTGCCAGCAGTTTAGGTCGGGGCGGGGGATCCTACGAGCAGTACTTC
cdr3_aa: CASSLGRGGGSYEQYF

clone_size: .
cdr3_length: 15
v_call: TRBV27
j_call: TRBJ2-1
d_call: TRBD2
cdr3_nt: TGTGCCAGCAGACCCGGGACTAGTGAAGCCAATGAGCAGTTCTTC
cdr3_aa: CASRPGTSEANEQFF

clone_size: .
cdr3_length: 15
v_call: TRBV6-1
j_call: TRBJ2-7
d_call: TRBD2
cdr3_nt: TGTGCCAGCAGTGAAACCGGCGGGAGGGCGTACGAGCAGTACTTC
cdr3_aa: CASSETGGRAYEQYF

clone_size: once
cdr3_length: 16
v_call: TRBV4-1
j_call: TRBJ2-3
d_call: TRBD2
cdr3_nt: TGCGCCAGCAGGACCCCCGGGACTACTCAGACAGATACGCAGTATTTT
cdr3_aa: CASRTPGTTQTDTQYF

clone_size: .
cdr3_length: 15
v_call: TRBV6-1
j_call: TRBJ2-2
d_call: TRBD2
cdr3_nt: TGTGCCAGCATTTATTGGACTAGTGATACCGGGGAGCTGTTTTTT
cdr3_aa: CASIYWTSDTGELFF

clone_size: few
cdr3_length: 16
v_call: TRBV4-1
j_call: TRBJ1-4
d_call: TRBD1
cdr3_nt: TGCGCCAGCAGCCAAACTCCGGGACAGGGATATGAAAAACTGTTTTTT
cdr3_aa: CASSQTPGQGYEKLFF

clone_size: .
cdr3_length: 13
v_call: TRBV19
j_call: TRBJ1-1
d_call: .
cdr3_nt: TGTGCCAGTAGTATGGGGACGGGGGCTGAAGCTTTCTTT
cdr3_aa: CASSMGTGAEAFF

clone_size: .
cdr3_length: 18
v_call: TRBV14
j_call: TRBJ2-3
d_call: TRBD1
cdr3_nt: TGTGCCAGCAGCGCGACCGGGACAGCCCTATGGGGCACAGATACGCAGTATTTT
cdr3_aa: CASSATGTALWGTDTQYF

clone_size: .
cdr3_length: 16
v_call: TRBV10-3
j_call: TRBJ1-4
d_call: TRBD1
cdr3_nt: TGTGCCATCCCACTCCCCCCGACAGGGGTTTTTGAAAAACTGTTTTTT
cdr3_aa: CAIPLPPTGVFEKLFF

clone_size: .
cdr3_length: 16
v_call: TRBV7-3
j_call: TRBJ2-1
d_call: TRBD2
cdr3_nt: TGTGCCAGCAGCTTAAGATACGGGACTACACACAATGAGCAGTTCTTC
cdr3_aa: CASSLRYGTTHNEQFF

clone_size: few
cdr3_length: 17
v_call: TRBV4-3
j_call: TRBJ1-2
d_call: TRBD1
cdr3_nt: TGCGCCAGCAGCCCGGGGACCGGGACAGGGTTTGTCTATGGCTACACCTTC
cdr3_aa: CASSPGTGTGFVYGYTF

clone_size: .
cdr3_length: 16
v_call: TRBV9
j_call: TRBJ2-3
d_call: TRBD1
cdr3_nt: TGTGCCAGCAGCTCCGGGACAGGGGGCAACACAGATACGCAGTATTTT
cdr3_aa: CASSSGTGGNTDTQYF

clone_size: .
cdr3_length: 15
v_call: TRBV18
j_call: TRBJ1-1
d_call: TRBD1
cdr3_nt: TGTGCCAGCTCACTACGGACAGGGGGGAACACTGAAGCTTTCTTT
cdr3_aa: CASSLRTGGNTEAFF

clone_size: .
cdr3_length: 13
v_call: TRBV6-6
j_call: TRBJ2-7
d_call: TRBD1
cdr3_nt: TGTGCCAGCAGTGAGGACAGGGCTACCGAGCAGTACTTC
cdr3_aa: CASSEDRATEQYF

clone_size: .
cdr3_length: 15
v_call: TRBV4-1
j_call: TRBJ2-7
d_call: TRBD2
cdr3_nt: TGCGCCAGCAGCCAAGATGCTAGCGGGAGTCTAGGGCAGTACTTC
cdr3_aa: CASSQDASGSLGQYF

clone_size: few
cdr3_length: 15
v_call: TRBV5-4
j_call: TRBJ1-1
d_call: TRBD1
cdr3_nt: TGTGCCAGCAGCTCCTTCGGGACAGGTCACACTGAAGCTTTCTTT
cdr3_aa: CASSSFGTGHTEAFF

clone_size: .
cdr3_length: 12
v_call: TRBV2
j_call: TRBJ2-7
d_call: TRBD1
cdr3_nt: TGTGCCAGCAGACAGGGGCCGGGCGAGCAGTACTTC
cdr3_aa: CASRQGPGEQYF

clone_size: .
cdr3_length: 17
v_call: TRBV28
j_call: TRBJ1-6
d_call: TRBD1
cdr3_nt: TGTGCCAGCAGTTTAGGATGGACAGGGCTTCCTGATTCACCCCTCCACTTT
cdr3_aa: CASSLGWTGLPDSPLHF

clone_size: .
cdr3_length: 12
v_call: TRBV2
j_call: TRBJ2-7
d_call: .
cdr3_nt: TGTGCCAGCAGTGAGGGGCAGGGGGAGCAGTACTTC
cdr3_aa: CASSEGQGEQYF

clone_size: once
cdr3_length: 14
v_call: TRBV7-8
j_call: TRBJ1-1
d_call: TRBD1
cdr3_nt: TGTGCCAGCAGCTTCGAGGGACAGGTCGGTTGGGCTTTCTTT
cdr3_aa: CASSFEGQVGWAFF

clone_size: .
cdr3_length: 14
v_call: TRBV5-1
j_call: TRBJ2-5
d_call: .
cdr3_nt: TGCGCCAGCAGCTTGGAAGCCCTGGAGGAGACCCAGTACTTC
cdr3_aa: CASSLEALEETQYF

clone_size: .
cdr3_length: 13
v_call: TRBV5-6
j_call: TRBJ1-1
d_call: .
cdr3_nt: TGTGCCAGCAGCTTGCAGGGGTGGTTAGAAGCTTTCTTT
cdr3_aa: CASSLQGWLEAFF

clone_size: .
cdr3_length: 16
v_call: TRBV28
j_call: TRBJ2-7
d_call: .
cdr3_nt: TGTGCCAGCAGTTTTTCGCGGGACTGGTCCTCCTACGAGCAGTACTTC
cdr3_aa: CASSFSRDWSSYEQYF

clone_size: .
cdr3_length: 15
v_call: TRBV19
j_call: TRBJ2-1
d_call: TRBD2
cdr3_nt: TGTGCCAGTAGTATATACGCGGGAGTTGTTAATGAGCAGTTCTTC
cdr3_aa: CASSIYAGVVNEQFF

clone_size: .
cdr3_length: 16
v_call: TRBV6-6
j_call: TRBJ2-1
d_call: TRBD2
cdr3_nt: TGTGCCAGCAGTTTCGCTAGCGGGAGTGATAACAATGAGCAGTTCTTC
cdr3_aa: CASSFASGSDNNEQFF

clone_size: .
cdr3_length: 14
v_call: TRBV6-4
j_call: TRBJ2-3
d_call: TRBD1
cdr3_nt: TGTGCCAGCAGTGGGACAGGGGACACAGATACGCAGTATTTT
cdr3_aa: CASSGTGDTDTQYF

clone_size: .
cdr3_length: 14
v_call: TRBV6-6
j_call: TRBJ2-5
d_call: TRBD1
cdr3_nt: TGTGCCAGCAGCCGTCCCGGGACAGGTCAGACCCAGTACTTC
cdr3_aa: CASSRPGTGQTQYF

clone_size: .
cdr3_length: 14
v_call: TRBV19
j_call: TRBJ1-1
d_call: TRBD1
cdr3_nt: TGTGCCAGTAGTATCGCAGGGGGCGGAACTGAAGCTTTCTTT
cdr3_aa: CASSIAGGGTEAFF

clone_size: .
cdr3_length: 13
v_call: TRBV6-6
j_call: TRBJ2-1
d_call: .
cdr3_nt: TGTGCCAGCAACGGGAGATTGGGCAATGAGCAGTTCTTC
cdr3_aa: CASNGRLGNEQFF

clone_size: .
cdr3_length: 15
v_call: TRBV19
j_call: TRBJ1-5
d_call: .
cdr3_nt: TGTGCCAGTAGTATTCTGGAGGGGTTCAATCAGCCCCAGCATTTT
cdr3_aa: CASSILEGFNQPQHF

clone_size: .
cdr3_length: 12
v_call: TRBV6-1
j_call: TRBJ1-1
d_call: .
cdr3_nt: TGTGCCAGCAGTGAAGCGCGGACTGAAGCTTTCTTT
cdr3_aa: CASSEARTEAFF

clone_size: few
cdr3_length: 16
v_call: TRBV4-2
j_call: TRBJ2-1
d_call: TRBD2
cdr3_nt: TGTGCCAGCAGCCAGTCCCTAGCGGATAGTTACAATGAGCAGTTCTTC
cdr3_aa: CASSQSLADSYNEQFF

clone_size: once
cdr3_length: 15
v_call: TRBV5-1
j_call: TRBJ2-1
d_call: TRBD2
cdr3_nt: TGCGCCAGCGGGGCCTGGGGGGAGGGGCACAATGAGCAGTTCTTC
cdr3_aa: CASGAWGEGHNEQFF

clone_size: few
cdr3_length: 15
v_call: TRBV28
j_call: TRBJ2-3
d_call: TRBD2
cdr3_nt: TGTGCCAGCAGTCCTCAGAGCGGGAGGGCCGATACGCAGTATTTT
cdr3_aa: CASSPQSGRADTQYF

clone_size: .
cdr3_length: 14
v_call: TRBV19
j_call: TRBJ1-2
d_call: TRBD1
cdr3_nt: TGTGCCAGTAGTATCCCCAAGGACAGGGCCGGCTACACCTTC
cdr3_aa: CASSIPKDRAGYTF